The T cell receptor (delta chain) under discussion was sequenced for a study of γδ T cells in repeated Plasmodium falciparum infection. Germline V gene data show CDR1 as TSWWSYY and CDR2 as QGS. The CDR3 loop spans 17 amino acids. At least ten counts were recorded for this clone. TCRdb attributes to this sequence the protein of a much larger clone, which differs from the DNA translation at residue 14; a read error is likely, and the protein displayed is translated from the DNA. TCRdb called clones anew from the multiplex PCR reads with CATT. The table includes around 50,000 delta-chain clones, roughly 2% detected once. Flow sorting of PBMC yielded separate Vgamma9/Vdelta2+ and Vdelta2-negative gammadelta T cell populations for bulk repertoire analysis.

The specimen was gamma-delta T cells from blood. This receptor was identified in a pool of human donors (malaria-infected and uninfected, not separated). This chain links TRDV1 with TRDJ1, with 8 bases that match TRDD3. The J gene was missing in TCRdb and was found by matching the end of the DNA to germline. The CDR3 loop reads CALGVPTNLGDLDELIF. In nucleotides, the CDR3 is TGTGCTCTTGGCGTCCCTACAAACCTGGGGGACCTCGATGAACTCATCTTT.